This T cell receptor beta chain derives from a study of long-term antiretroviral therapy in people with HIV. In the study overall: The earliest samples predate the 2015 immediate-ART recommendation by about a decade.

A note on this clone: Its antigen is currently unknown.

Clinicians in the United States treated all participants with HIV. The CDR3 is made up of 15 amino acids. From germline, CDR1 is MGHRA and CDR2 YSYEKL. V shed 0 bases and J shed 2 bases, with 10 bases lying between them. The libraries were made with immunoSEQ v3.0 at survey level. Target depth was roughly 35,000-55,000 T-cell genomes per sample. Clones were sequenced by immunoSEQ multiplex PCR, and TCRdb holds only the in-frame ones, with some missing. Among 20,000 or so clones, over 60% were seen once, and the ten largest hold roughly a tenth. Study results and limitations: Repertoires looked antigen-experienced, with only a slight naive shift after ART.

This chain connects TRBV4-1 to TRBJ1-2; D ambiguous. The specimen comprised unsorted PBMCs, sampled 0.5 years before starting antiretroviral therapy. The sequence derives from a man between 18 and 35 years old with HIV. The CDR3 sequence is CASSQDQEGNYGYTF. The CDR3 DNA is TGCGCCAGCAGCCAAGATCAGGAGGGAAACTATGGCTACACCTTC.